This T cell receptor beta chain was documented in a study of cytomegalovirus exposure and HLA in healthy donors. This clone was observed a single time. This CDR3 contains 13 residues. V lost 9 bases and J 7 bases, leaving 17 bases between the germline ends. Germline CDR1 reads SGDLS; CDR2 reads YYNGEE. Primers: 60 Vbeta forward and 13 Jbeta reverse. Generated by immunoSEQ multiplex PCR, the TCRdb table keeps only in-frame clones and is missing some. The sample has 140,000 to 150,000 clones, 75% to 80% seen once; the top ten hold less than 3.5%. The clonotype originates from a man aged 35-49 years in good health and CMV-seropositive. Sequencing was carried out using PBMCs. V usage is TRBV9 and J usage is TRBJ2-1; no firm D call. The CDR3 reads CATAQTTENEQFF. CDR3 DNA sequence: TGTGCCACGGCACAAACGACGGAGAATGAGCAGTTCTTC. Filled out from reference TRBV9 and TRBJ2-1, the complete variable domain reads DSGVTQTPKHLITATGQRVTLRCSPRSGDLSVYWYQQSLDQGLQFLIQYYNGEERAKGNILERFSAQQFPDLHSELNLSSLELGDSALYFCATAQTTENEQFFGPGTRLTVL.